This TCR beta chain originates from a study of blood T cell repertoires in COVID-19. Across the whole study: Both acute and convalescent COVID-19 samples were obtained from the United States, Italy and Spain.

In the source study's methods: Amplification from reference gene primers served as the basis for estimated nucleated cell counts. Some clones are missing from TCRdb's copy, which holds only in-frame ones; the method was immunoSEQ multiplex PCR. The D gene and trimming were derived from the DNA, and the V and J assignments and clone size from that table. This sample has around 250,000 clones, with 70% to 90% found just once. This TCR came from a woman aged 45 to 65 who had recovered from COVID-19. Sequenced input: PBMCs or T cells enriched from blood (not recorded which).

DNA of the CDR3: TGCGCCAGCAGCTTGGGACAGGGCCCCAATGAGCAGTTCTTC. Encoded protein: CASSLGQGPNEQFF. V gene TRBV5-1 combines with J gene TRBJ2-1; 7 nucleotides agree with TRBD1. Germline assignment: CDR1 SGHRS and CDR2 YFSETQ. The CDR3 loop spans 14 amino acids. V lost 0 bases to trimming and J lost 6 bases; unmatched junction nucleotides: 3.